This T cell receptor (beta chain) was recovered during a study of CD8+ T cells in alopecia areata. The CDR3 spans 19 residues. The germline V gene has CDR1 MGHRA and CDR2 YSYEKL. V trimming: 1 base; J trimming: 1 base; junction bases outside the gene matches: 10. Extracted RNA was reverse transcribed into cDNA, the sequencing template. Repertoires were generated with immunoSEQ multiplex PCR, while TCRdb's copy carries only in-frame clones and drops some. The sample records under 250,000 clones, about 53% being singletons. The chain couples TRBV4-1 to TRBJ2-2, with TRBD2 identical over 9 bases. The sequence was obtained from a human donor with alopecia areata. Specimen: CD4+ T cells sorted from blood, collected at week 0. The CDR3 loop reads CASSQGWSGRSLNTGELFF. CDR3 coding DNA: TGCGCCAGCAGCCAAGGATGGAGCGGGAGGTCACTGAACACCGGGGAGCTGTTTTTT.